This T cell receptor (beta chain) was retrieved from a study of Graves' ophthalmopathy and Graves' hyperthyroidism. Per germline, CDR1 WSHSY and CDR2 SAAADI. This CDR3 comprises 14 residues. Moderate-to-severe activity, CAS ≥3, NOSPECS ≥4 and duration under 3 months were recorded for donors with ophthalmopathy. Patients were excluded if they had other autoimmune diseases or uncontrolled infections, and likewise if pregnancy or lactation applied. Orbital computed tomography and thyroid ultrasound, along with TRAb, serum thyroxine and clinical symptoms, underpinned diagnosis. Notes on this clonotype: The target antigen is unknown. One junction end disagrees with the germline gene, perhaps due to a read error.

Study-wide points: Blood samples also showed most expanded thyroid clonotypes exceeding 0.001 frequency.

TCR beta CDR3 regions were amplified from RNA transcripts. Second-round multiplex PCR followed a first-round RT-PCR using HTBI primers. MiXCR was run by TCRdb on the multiplex PCR reads, yielding one entry per CDR3 protein. Of hundreds of thousands of distinct CDR3 sequences in the sample, over 40% were seen once. The source of this sequence is an adult man with Graves' ophthalmopathy. The specimen sequenced was peripheral blood. This chain joins TRBV10-2 and TRBJ2-7, with D tentatively TRBD2 (6 bases). The DNA of the CDR3 is TGTGCCAGCTCCCTTCTGGGAGGTGGTGACGAGCAGTACTTC. Amino acids: CASSLLGGGDEQYF.